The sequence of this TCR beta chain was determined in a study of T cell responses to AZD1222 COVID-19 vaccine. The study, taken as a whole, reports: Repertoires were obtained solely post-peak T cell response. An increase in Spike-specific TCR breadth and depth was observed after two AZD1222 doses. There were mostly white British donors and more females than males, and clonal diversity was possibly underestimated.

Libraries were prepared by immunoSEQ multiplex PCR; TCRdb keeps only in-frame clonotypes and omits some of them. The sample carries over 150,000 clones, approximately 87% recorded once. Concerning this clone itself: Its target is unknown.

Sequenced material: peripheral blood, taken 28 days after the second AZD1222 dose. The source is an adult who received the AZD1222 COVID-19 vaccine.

As DNA, the CDR3 is TGTGCCAGCAGCCGAGATGTTTCACTTGGGGGAAACACCATATATTTT. Protein sequence: CASSRDVSLGGNTIYF. The chain joins TRBV3-1 (or the pseudogene TRBV3-2) to TRBJ1-3; no reliable D call. The CDR3 extends over 16 amino acids. V was shortened by 4 bases and J by 4 bases, with 17 bases between the two germline ends. The germline gives CDR1 LGHDT, CDR2 YNNKEL (reference sequence).